The rows below give T cell receptor beta chains drawn from one sample of a study of OX40 agonist ivuxolimab in advanced cancers. Profiling relied on immunoSEQ multiplex PCR, and the TCRdb table lists in-frame clones only, not all of them. The sample holds tens of thousands of clones, approximately 85% seen once. The specimen was CD4+ or CD8+ T cells sorted from blood, collected in a trial of the OX40 agonist ivuxolimab. The receptor source for this set is an adult with an advanced solid tumor such as melanoma, head and neck, liver or kidney cancer. Both conserved end residues are part of each CDR3. Fields, in order: J gene, V gene, clone size, CDR3 protein. The size field is filled for only some rows; it gives once, few, many or a size class.

J gene: TRBJ1-6
V gene: TRBV6-5
clone size: .
CDR3 protein: CASTPTGPGALHF

J gene: TRBJ1-5
V gene: TRBV28
clone size: .
CDR3 protein: CASSPSGQGSQPQHF

J gene: TRBJ1-1
V gene: TRBV6-5
clone size: .
CDR3 protein: CASSQGAGSLTEAFF

J gene: TRBJ2-2
V gene: TRBV7-2
clone size: once
CDR3 protein: CASSLGLAGSSNTGELFF

J gene: TRBJ2-2
V gene: TRBV6-4
clone size: .
CDR3 protein: CASSATANTGELFF

J gene: TRBJ1-5
V gene: TRBV19
clone size: .
CDR3 protein: CASSILAVNQPQHF

J gene: TRBJ1-1
V gene: TRBV15
clone size: .
CDR3 protein: CATRVGNPTRAWTEAFF

J gene: TRBJ1-6
V gene: TRBV7-9
clone size: .
CDR3 protein: CASSLGQGGISPLHF

J gene: TRBJ2-3
V gene: TRBV9
clone size: .
CDR3 protein: CASSVGRLPGSTDTQYF

J gene: TRBJ2-5
V gene: TRBV18
clone size: .
CDR3 protein: CASSPYRAKNGQETQYF

J gene: TRBJ1-6
V gene: TRBV5-6
clone size: few
CDR3 protein: CASSYGQGDSPLHF

J gene: TRBJ1-6
V gene: TRBV9
clone size: .
CDR3 protein: CASRREDRNSPLHF

J gene: TRBJ2-7
V gene: TRBV7-9
clone size: .
CDR3 protein: CASGRGGSGTYEQYF

J gene: TRBJ1-1
V gene: TRBV5-1
clone size: .
CDR3 protein: CASSLGSSRNTEAFF

J gene: TRBJ1-2
V gene: TRBV4-1
clone size: .
CDR3 protein: CASSQITTGDYGYTF

J gene: TRBJ1-3
V gene: TRBV6-5
clone size: .
CDR3 protein: CASRRQSDTIYF

J gene: TRBJ1-1
V gene: TRBV5-8
clone size: .
CDR3 protein: CASSLDGMGTEAFF

J gene: TRBJ2-7
V gene: TRBV12-5
clone size: .
CDR3 protein: CASGSPVENPYEQYF

J gene: TRBJ1-1
V gene: TRBV25-1
clone size: .
CDR3 protein: CASTRLTEAFF

J gene: TRBJ2-1
V gene: TRBV7-8
clone size: .
CDR3 protein: CASSPLVGGVEQFF

J gene: TRBJ2-1
V gene: TRBV29-1
clone size: .
CDR3 protein: CSVLTGNYNEQFF

J gene: TRBJ2-1
V gene: TRBV28
clone size: .
CDR3 protein: CASNPGQGLDEQFF

J gene: TRBJ2-5
V gene: TRBV10-3
clone size: .
CDR3 protein: CAISETPDRVETQYF

J gene: TRBJ2-7
V gene: TRBV11-3
clone size: once
CDR3 protein: CASSPTGAGTYEQYF